The T cell receptor (beta chain) under discussion was sequenced for a study of blood T cell repertoires in COVID-19. Study overall: The United States, Italy and Spain provided the acute and convalescent COVID-19 samples. PBMCs, B-cell-depleted T cells, or T cells were the source of the cDNA or gDNA that made up the material.

Original handling: For nucleated cells, counts were estimated from reference gene primer amplification. Profiling relied on immunoSEQ multiplex PCR, and the TCRdb table lists in-frame clones only, not all of them. The V and J calls and clone size are taken from that table; D and trimming were inferred from the DNA. The repertoire includes approximately 170,000 clones, roughly 90% of them detected once, and 4% sits in the top ten. Germline CDR1 and CDR2: SEHNR and FQNEAQ (reference sequence). This CDR3 contains 16 residues. Trimming shortened V by 2 bases and J by 5 bases, and 18 bases separated the two germline ends.

J is TRBJ2-5 and V is TRBV7-9, with D perhaps TRBD1 (6 bases). The TCR sequence derives from a woman in her seventies with acute or convalescent COVID-19. The sequenced material came from peripheral blood. The CDR3 DNA reads as TGTGCCAGCAGCTTAAGGGACAAGGGGCTCGGGGAGACCCAGTACTTC. It yields the protein CASSLRDKGLGETQYF.